The sequence of this T cell receptor beta chain was determined in a study of T cell changes during pregnancy in multiple sclerosis. Generated by immunoSEQ multiplex PCR, the TCRdb table keeps only in-frame clones and is missing some. The sample includes about 40,000 clones, about 92% of them seen just once. V was trimmed by 3 bases and J by 8 bases, leaving 11 bases between them. Germline CDR1 and CDR2: MRHNA and SNTAGT. There are 13 residues in the CDR3. The chain joins TRBV6-4 to TRBJ2-1; maybe TRBD2 (6 bases). This receptor was obtained from a female donor with multiple sclerosis, enrolled in a pregnancy study. Sequences were derived from CD8+ T cells from peripheral blood mononuclear cells, sampled in the first trimester of pregnancy. CDR3 nucleotides: TGTGCCAGCAGTGATGGGGAGGTCGATGAGCAGTTCTTC. Its translation: CASSDGEVDEQFF.